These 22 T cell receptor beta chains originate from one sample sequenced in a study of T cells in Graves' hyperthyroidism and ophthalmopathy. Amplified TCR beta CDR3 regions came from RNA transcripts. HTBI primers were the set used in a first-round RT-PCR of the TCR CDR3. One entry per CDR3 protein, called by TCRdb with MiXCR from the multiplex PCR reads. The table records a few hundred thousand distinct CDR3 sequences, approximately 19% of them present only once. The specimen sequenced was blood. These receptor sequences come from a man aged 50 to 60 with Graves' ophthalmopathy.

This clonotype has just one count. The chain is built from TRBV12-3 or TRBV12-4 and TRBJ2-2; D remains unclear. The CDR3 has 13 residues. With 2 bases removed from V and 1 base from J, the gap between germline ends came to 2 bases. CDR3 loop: CASSLKNTGELFF. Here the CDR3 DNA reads TGTGCCAGCAGTTTAAAGAACACCGGGGAGCTGTTTTTT.

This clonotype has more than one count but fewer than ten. The CDR3 protein is CSARGRGTSGRSNEQYF. As DNA, the CDR3 is TGCAGTGCTAGAGGGAGGGGTACTAGCGGGAGAAGCAACGAGCAGTACTTC. The rearrangement joins TRBV20-1 to TRBJ2-7; 11 bases line up with TRBD2. CDR3 size: 17 residues. In germline, CDR1 is DFQATT, CDR2 SNEGSKA (reference sequence). After removal of 1 base from V and 5 bases from J, the junction contained 13 bases not matched to a gene.

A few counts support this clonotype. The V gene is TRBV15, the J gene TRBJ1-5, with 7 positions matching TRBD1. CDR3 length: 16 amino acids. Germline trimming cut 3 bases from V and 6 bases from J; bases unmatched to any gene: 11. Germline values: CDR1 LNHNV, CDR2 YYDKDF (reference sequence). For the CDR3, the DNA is TGTGCCACCAGCAGCAACCCAGGGGGGTCTTCTCAGCCCCAGCATTTT. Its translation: CATSSNPGGSSQPQHF.

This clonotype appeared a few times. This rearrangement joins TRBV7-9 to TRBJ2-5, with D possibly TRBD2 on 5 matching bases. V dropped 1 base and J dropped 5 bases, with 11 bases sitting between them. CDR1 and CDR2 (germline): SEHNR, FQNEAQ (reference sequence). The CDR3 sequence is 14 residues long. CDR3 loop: CASSLVTGVETQYF. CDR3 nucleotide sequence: TGTGCCAGCAGCTTAGTAACCGGGGTGGAGACCCAGTACTTC.

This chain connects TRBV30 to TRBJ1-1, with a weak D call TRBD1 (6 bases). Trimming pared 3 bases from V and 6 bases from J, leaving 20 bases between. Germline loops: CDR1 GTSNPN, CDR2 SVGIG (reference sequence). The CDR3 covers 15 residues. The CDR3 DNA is TGTGCCTGGAGCCGTTGGGGGGGGCGCGGGGCTGAAGCTTTCTTT. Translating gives CAWSRWGGRGAEAFF.

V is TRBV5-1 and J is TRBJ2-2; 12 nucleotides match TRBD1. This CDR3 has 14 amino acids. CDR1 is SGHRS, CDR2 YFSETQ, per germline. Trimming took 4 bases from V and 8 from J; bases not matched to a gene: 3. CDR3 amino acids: CASSRDRGQGELFF. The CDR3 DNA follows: TGCGCCAGCAGCCGGGACAGGGGGCAAGGGGAGCTGTTTTTT.

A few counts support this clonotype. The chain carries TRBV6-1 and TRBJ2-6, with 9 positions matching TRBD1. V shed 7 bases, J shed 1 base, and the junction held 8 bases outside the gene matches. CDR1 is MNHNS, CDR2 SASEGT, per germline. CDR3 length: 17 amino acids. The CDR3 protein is CASTDRGFKSGANVLTF. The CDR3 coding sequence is TGTGCCAGCACCGACAGGGGGTTCAAGTCTGGGGCCAACGTCCTGACTTTC.

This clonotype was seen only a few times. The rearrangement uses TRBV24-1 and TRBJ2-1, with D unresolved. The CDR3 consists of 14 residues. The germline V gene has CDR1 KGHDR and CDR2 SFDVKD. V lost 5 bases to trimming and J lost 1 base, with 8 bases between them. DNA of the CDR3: TGTGCCACCAGTGCAGATACATCCTACAATGAGCAGTTCTTC. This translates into CATSADTSYNEQFF.

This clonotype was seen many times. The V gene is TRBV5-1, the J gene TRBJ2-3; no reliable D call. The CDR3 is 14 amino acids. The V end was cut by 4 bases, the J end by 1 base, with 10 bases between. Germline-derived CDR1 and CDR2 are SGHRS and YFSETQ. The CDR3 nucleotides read TGCGCCAGCAGCCCTGGGGATCGCACAGATACGCAGTATTTT. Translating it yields CASSPGDRTDTQYF.

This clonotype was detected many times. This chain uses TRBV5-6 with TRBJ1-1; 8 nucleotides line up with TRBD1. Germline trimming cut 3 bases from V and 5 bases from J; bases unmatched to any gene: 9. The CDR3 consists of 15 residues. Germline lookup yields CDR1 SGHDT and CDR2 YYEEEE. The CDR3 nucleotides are TGTGCCAGCAGCTACTCGCCCAGGGGGCAGACTGAAGCTTTCTTT. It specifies CASSYSPRGQTEAFF.

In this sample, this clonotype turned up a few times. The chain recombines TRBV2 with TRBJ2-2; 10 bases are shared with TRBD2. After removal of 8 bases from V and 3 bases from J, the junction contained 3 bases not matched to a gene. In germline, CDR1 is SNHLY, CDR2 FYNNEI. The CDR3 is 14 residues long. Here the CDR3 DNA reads TGTGCCAGCCATCTAGCGGGAGACACCGGGGAGCTGTTTTTT. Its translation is CASHLAGDTGELFF.

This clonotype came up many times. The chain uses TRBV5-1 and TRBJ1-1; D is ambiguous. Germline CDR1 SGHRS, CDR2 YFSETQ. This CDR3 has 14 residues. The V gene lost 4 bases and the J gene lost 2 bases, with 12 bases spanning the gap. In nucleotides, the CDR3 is TGCGCCAGCAGCGGGTCCCGGGTAAACACTGAAGCTTTCTTT. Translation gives CASSGSRVNTEAFF.

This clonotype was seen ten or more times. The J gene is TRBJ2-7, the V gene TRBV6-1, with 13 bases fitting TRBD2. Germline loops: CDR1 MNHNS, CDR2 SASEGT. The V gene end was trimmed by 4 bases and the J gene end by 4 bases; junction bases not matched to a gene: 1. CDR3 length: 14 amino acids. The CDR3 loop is CASSALAGGYEQYF. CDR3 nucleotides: TGTGCCAGCAGTGCACTAGCGGGAGGGTACGAGCAGTACTTC.

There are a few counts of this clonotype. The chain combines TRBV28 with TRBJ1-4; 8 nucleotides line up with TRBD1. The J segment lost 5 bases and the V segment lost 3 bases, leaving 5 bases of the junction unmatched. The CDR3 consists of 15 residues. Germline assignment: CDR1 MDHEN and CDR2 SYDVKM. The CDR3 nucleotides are TGTGCCAGCAGTTTGATGGGACAGGAGAATGAAAAACTGTTTTTT. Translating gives CASSLMGQENEKLFF.

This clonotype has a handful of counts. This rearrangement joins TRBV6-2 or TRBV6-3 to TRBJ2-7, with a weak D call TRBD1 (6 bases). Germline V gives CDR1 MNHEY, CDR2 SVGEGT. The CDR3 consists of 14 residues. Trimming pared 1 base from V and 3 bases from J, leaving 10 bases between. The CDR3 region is CASSYLAQGYEQYF. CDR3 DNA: TGTGCCAGCAGTTACTTGGCACAGGGCTACGAGCAGTACTTC.

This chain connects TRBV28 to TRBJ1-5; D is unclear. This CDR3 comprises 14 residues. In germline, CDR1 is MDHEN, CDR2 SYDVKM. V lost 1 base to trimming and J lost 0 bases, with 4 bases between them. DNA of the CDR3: TGTGCCAGCAGTTTATTCGATAGCAATCAGCCCCAGCATTTT. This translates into CASSLFDSNQPQHF.

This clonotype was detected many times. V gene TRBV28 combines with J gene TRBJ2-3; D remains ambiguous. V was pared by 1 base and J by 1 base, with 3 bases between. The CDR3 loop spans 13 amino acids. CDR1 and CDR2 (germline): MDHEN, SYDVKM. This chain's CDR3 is CASSLLGTDTQYF. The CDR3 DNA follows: TGTGCCAGCAGTTTATTGGGCACAGATACGCAGTATTTT.

The CDR3 sequence is CSVEQGPLGEQYF. In DNA, the CDR3 is TGCAGCGTTGAACAAGGCCCGCTTGGGGAGCAGTACTTC. The chain has TRBV29-1 and TRBJ2-7; D remains ambiguous. The CDR3 totals 13 residues. The V gene lost 2 bases and the J gene lost 7 bases, with 15 bases spanning the gap. CDR1 and CDR2 (germline): SQVTM, ANQGSEA.

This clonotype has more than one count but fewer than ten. The CDR3 DNA reads as TGTGCCAGCAGTTTATTCGTTATCGGGGAGCTGTTTTTT. This codes for CASSLFVIGELFF. The chain couples TRBV27 to TRBJ2-2; no definite D call. Germline V gene data show CDR1 as MNHEY and CDR2 as SMNVEV (reference sequence). Trimming shortened V by 1 base and J by 7 bases, and 7 bases separated the two germline ends. The length of the CDR3 is 13 residues.

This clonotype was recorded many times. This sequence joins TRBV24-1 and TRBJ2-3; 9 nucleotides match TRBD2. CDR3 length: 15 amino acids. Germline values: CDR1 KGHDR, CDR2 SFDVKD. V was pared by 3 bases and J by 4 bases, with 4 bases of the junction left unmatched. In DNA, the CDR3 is TGTGCCACCAGTGATCCAAGCGGGAGGTCAGATACGCAGTATTTT. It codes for CATSDPSGRSDTQYF.

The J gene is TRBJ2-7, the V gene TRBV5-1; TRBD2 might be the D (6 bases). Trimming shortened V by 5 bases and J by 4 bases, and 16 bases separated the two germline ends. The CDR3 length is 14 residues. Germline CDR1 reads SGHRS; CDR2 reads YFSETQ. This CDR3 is CASREGVGSYEQYF. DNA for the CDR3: TGCGCCAGCAGGGAAGGGGTCGGGAGTTACGAGCAGTACTTC.

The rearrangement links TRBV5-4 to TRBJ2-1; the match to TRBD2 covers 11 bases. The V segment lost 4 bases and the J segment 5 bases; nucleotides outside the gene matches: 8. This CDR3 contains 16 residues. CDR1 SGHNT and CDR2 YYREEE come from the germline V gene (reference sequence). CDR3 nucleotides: TGTGCCAGCAGCCGAATAGCGGGAGGGGGAGACAATGAGCAGTTCTTC. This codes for CASSRIAGGGDNEQFF.